This T cell receptor (beta chain) appears in the sequencing data of a study of T cells in Graves' hyperthyroidism and ophthalmopathy. CDR1 and CDR2 from the germline V gene are SGHDN and FVKESK. The CDR3 runs 16 residues. Between the trimmed V and J ends, which lost 6 bases and 7 bases, there was a span of 25 bases. Uncontrolled infection, other autoimmune disease, pregnancy or lactation barred patients from enrollment. From 10 ml of fresh peripheral blood, PBMCs were isolated. RNA transcripts gave rise to amplified TCR beta CDR3 regions. The study used the HTBI primer set for a first-round RT-PCR of the TCR CDR3. TCRdb re-called the multiplex PCR reads with MiXCR, one entry per CDR3 protein. The repertoire holds more than 600,000 distinct CDR3 sequences, with around 17% as singletons.

The sequence came from a man younger than 35 with Graves' hyperthyroidism. The sample comprised blood. This chain connects TRBV14 to TRBJ2-7, with a tentative D call TRBD2 (6 bases). CDR3 nucleotides: TGTGCCAGCAGATCCCAAGATCCCCGGGAGCTTAGAGAGCAGTACTTC. Translation gives CASRSQDPRELREQYF.